This is a list of T cell receptor beta chains from one sample in a study of blood T cells in healthy people across ages. MiXCR, applied by TCRdb to the 5' RACE reads, yields one record per CDR3 protein. The sample lists more than 1.4 million distinct CDR3 sequences, roughly 45% seen once, with 6.5% to 10% in the top ten. Specimen: blood. The receptors shown here come from a woman younger than 35 in good health. The CDR3 runs from the conserved cysteine through the conserved F or W. D genes are given only for firm matches. Size is stated for part of the rows, as once, few or many counts, or as a class when the clone is expanded.

j_call	v_call	d_call	clone_size	cdr3_aa	cdr3_nt
TRBJ2-1	TRBV10-3	TRBD2	NA	CAIRGGAGDEQFF	TGTGCCATCAGGGGGGGTGCGGGAGATGAGCAGTTCTTC
TRBJ2-3	TRBV2	TRBD1	NA	CASRPRTGPTDTQYF	TGTGCCAGCAGGCCTCGGACAGGGCCCACAGATACGCAGTATTTT
TRBJ2-7	TRBV4-2	TRBD2	few	CASSPVLAGGTYEQYF	TGTGCCAGCAGCCCCGTACTAGCGGGAGGTACCTACGAGCAGTACTTC
TRBJ2-1	TRBV7-2	TRBD1	NA	CASSPDPGQVEETQFF	TGTGCCAGCAGCCCTGACCCGGGACAGGTGGAGGAGACCCAGTTCTTC
TRBJ1-5	TRBV5-1	NA	NA	CASSPDVRDGHQPQHF	TGCGCCAGCAGCCCGGATGTCCGGGACGGCCATCAGCCCCAGCATTTT
TRBJ2-3	TRBV20-1	NA	NA	CSARDRVGMGTDTQYF	TGCAGTGCTAGGGATCGGGTGGGTATGGGCACAGATACGCAGTATTTT
TRBJ2-4	TRBV3-1	NA	few	CASSQKRTTKNIQYF	TGTGCCAGCAGCCAAAAAAGGACCACCAAAAACATTCAGTACTTC
TRBJ2-1	TRBV4-1	NA	NA	CASSRRIAAPSYNEQFF	TGCGCCAGCAGCCGAAGGATAGCGGCCCCCTCCTACAATGAGCAGTTCTTC
TRBJ1-2	TRBV7-2	TRBD1	once	CASSLGTGQNYGYTF	TGTGCCAGCAGCTTAGGTACGGGACAGAACTATGGCTACACCTTC
TRBJ2-7	TRBV2	NA	NA	CASSTTSRCEQYF	TGTGCCAGCAGTACTACGAGTAGATGCGAGCAGTACTTC
TRBJ2-1	TRBV2	NA	NA	CASSATFIYNGQFF	TGTGCCAGCAGTGCGACTTTCATCTACAATGGGCAGTTCTTC
TRBJ2-1	TRBV29-1	TRBD1	many	CSVGDRGREQFF	TGCAGCGTTGGGGACAGGGGGAGGGAGCAGTTCTTC
TRBJ2-5	TRBV6-1	TRBD2	NA	CASRWELAGRDEQYF	TGTGCCAGCAGGTGGGAGCTAGCGGGTCGGGATGAGCAGTACTTC
TRBJ1-5	TRBV7-8	NA	NA	CASSFGTGVGNQPQHF	TGTGCCAGCAGCTTTGGTACGGGGGTGGGAAATCAGCCCCAGCATTTT
TRBJ1-2	TRBV4-2	TRBD1	NA	CASSQERQGWGYTF	TGTGCCAGCAGCCAAGAAAGACAGGGGTGGGGCTACACCTTC
TRBJ2-3	TRBV7-2	NA	NA	CASSRHLEGGYFWDTQYF	TGTGCCAGCAGCCGGCATCTGGAGGGCGGGTACTTTTGGGATACGCAGTATTTT
TRBJ1-1	TRBV11-3	NA	NA	CASSLESRLNTEAFF	TGTGCCAGCAGCTTAGAATCCCGGCTGAACACTGAAGCTTTCTTT
TRBJ2-7	TRBV12-3/TRBV12-4	TRBD2	few	CASSDGLAGDEQYF	TGTGCCAGCAGTGACGGGCTAGCGGGGGACGAGCAGTACTTC
TRBJ2-7	TRBV10-3	NA	NA	CARDGTPNFYEQYF	TGTGCCAGAGACGGGACACCAAACTTCTACGAGCAGTACTTC
TRBJ2-7	TRBV10-3	NA	NA	CAISESRSSLNKYNEQYF	TGTGCCATCAGTGAGTCTCGCTCTAGCCTTAACAAATACAATGAGCAGTACTTC
TRBJ1-4	TRBV4-1	TRBD1	NA	CASSQKQGAPTKLFF	TGCGCCAGCAGCCAAAAACAGGGGGCGCCTACAAAACTGTTTTTT
TRBJ1-2	TRBV27	NA	few	CASSFRQEYGYTF	TGTGCCAGCAGTTTCAGACAGGAGTATGGCTACACCTTC
TRBJ2-7	TRBV20-1	TRBD1	many	CSARGTGGYEQYF	TGCAGTGCGAGAGGGACAGGGGGTTACGAGCAGTACTTC
TRBJ2-1	TRBV20-1	TRBD2	NA	CSARAPGLVNNDEQFF	TGCAGTGCTAGAGCCCCGGGACTAGTGAACAACGATGAGCAGTTCTTC
TRBJ1-2	TRBV7-9	NA	NA	CASTTAGTVGDGYTF	TGTGCCAGCACCACCGCTGGGACGGTGGGAGATGGCTACACCTTC
TRBJ2-7	TRBV10-3	TRBD1	NA	CAISGTATGTNEQDF	TGTGCCATCAGTGGAACGGCGACAGGGACAAACGAGCAGGACTTC
TRBJ1-2	TRBV9	NA	NA	CASSVNRVDGYTF	TGTGCCAGCAGCGTCAACAGGGTTGATGGCTACACCTTC
TRBJ1-3	TRBV12-3/TRBV12-4	TRBD1	NA	CASSLALSRRDRENTIYF	TGTGCCAGCAGTTTAGCGCTAAGTCGCCGGGACAGGGAAAACACCATATATTTT
TRBJ2-5	TRBV9	TRBD1	few	CASSPRTGGNRIAWDQETQYF	TGTGCCAGCAGCCCACGGACAGGGGGCAATAGAATAGCCTGGGACCAAGAGACCCAGTACTTC
TRBJ2-2	TRBV20-1	NA	few	CSARNSTLQGGELFF	TGCAGTGCTAGGAACTCAACCCTTCAAGGCGGGGAGCTGTTTTTT
TRBJ2-1	TRBV3-1	NA	NA	CASSQGAAYNEQFF	TGTGCCAGCAGCCAAGGAGCGGCCTACAATGAGCAGTTCTTC
TRBJ2-1	TRBV2	NA	NA	CASSEIRDNNEQFF	TGTGCCAGCAGTGAAATTCGAGACAACAATGAGCAGTTCTTC
TRBJ2-1	TRBV4-2	NA	NA	CASSQEGTIVGNEQFF	TGTGCCAGCAGCCAAGAAGGGACAATAGTGGGGAATGAGCAGTTCTTC
TRBJ2-4	TRBV24-1	NA	few	CATSDFFGIQYF	TGTGCCACCAGTGATTTTTTCGGGATTCAGTACTTC
TRBJ1-4	TRBV28	TRBD1	NA	CASRLQGDEKLFF	TGTGCCAGCAGACTCCAGGGGGATGAAAAACTGTTTTTT
TRBJ2-7	TRBV27	TRBD1	few	CASSRGTGGFYEQYF	TGTGCCAGCAGCCGCGGGACAGGGGGCTTCTACGAGCAGTACTTC
TRBJ1-1	TRBV27	TRBD1	few	CASNFDRVNTEAFF	TGTGCCAGCAACTTCGACAGGGTGAACACTGAAGCTTTCTTT
TRBJ2-3	TRBV3-1	TRBD2	few	CASSQVGTSGPSTDTQYF	TGTGCCAGCAGCCAAGTGGGGACTAGCGGGCCTAGCACAGATACGCAGTATTTT
TRBJ2-3	TRBV4-1	NA	NA	CASSQDAGDFTDTQYF	TGCGCCAGCAGCCAAGATGCTGGTGACTTCACAGATACGCAGTATTTT
TRBJ2-7	TRBV7-8	TRBD1	NA	CASSSDRISYEQYF	TGTGCCAGCAGCTCGGACAGGATTTCCTACGAGCAGTACTTC
TRBJ1-2	TRBV12-3/TRBV12-4	NA	NA	CASSPQNGYTF	TGTGCCAGCAGTCCCCAGAATGGCTACACCTTC
TRBJ2-3	TRBV20-1	NA	few	CSAAGHTDTQYF	TGCAGTGCGGCAGGGCACACAGATACGCAGTATTTT
TRBJ2-3	TRBV4-2	TRBD2	few	CASSQETSGVTDTQYF	TGTGCCAGCAGCCAAGAAACTAGCGGGGTCACAGATACGCAGTATTTT
TRBJ2-7	TRBV20-1	TRBD1	once	CSAPGQSYNEQYF	TGCAGTGCCCCGGGACAGTCCTACAATGAGCAGTACTTC
TRBJ1-2	TRBV14	NA	many	CASTADDFSGYTF	TGTGCCAGCACCGCTGACGACTTTAGTGGCTACACCTTC
TRBJ2-1	TRBV27	TRBD2	few	CASSLFADSGGLTYNEQFF	TGTGCCAGCAGTTTATTTGCAGATAGCGGGGGGCTCACCTACAATGAGCAGTTCTTC
TRBJ2-3	TRBV20-1	NA	NA	CSARDSSTTDTQYF	TGCAGTGCTAGAGATAGCAGCACCACAGATACGCAGTATTTT
TRBJ2-2	TRBV29-1	NA	NA	CSGGTGLWDTGELFF	TGCAGCGGTGGGACCGGACTATGGGACACCGGGGAGCTGTTTTTT
TRBJ2-3	TRBV29-1	TRBD1	NA	CSGLGQEHTQYF	TGCAGCGGTCTTGGACAGGAACATACGCAGTATTTT